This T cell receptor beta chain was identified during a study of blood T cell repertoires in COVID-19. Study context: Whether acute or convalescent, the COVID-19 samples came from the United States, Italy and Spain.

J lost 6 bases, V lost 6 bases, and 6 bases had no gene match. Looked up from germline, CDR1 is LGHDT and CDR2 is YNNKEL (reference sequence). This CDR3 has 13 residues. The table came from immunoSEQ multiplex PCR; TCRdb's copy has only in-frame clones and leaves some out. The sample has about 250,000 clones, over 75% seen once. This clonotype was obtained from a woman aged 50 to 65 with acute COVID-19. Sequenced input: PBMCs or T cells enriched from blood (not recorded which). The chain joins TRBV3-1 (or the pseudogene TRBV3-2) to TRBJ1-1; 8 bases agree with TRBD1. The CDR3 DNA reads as TGTGCCAGCAGGCGTGGACAGGGAGCTGAAGCTTTCTTT. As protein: CASRRGQGAEAFF.